In its sample, the clone carrying this T cell receptor beta chain was seen many times. What it binds is not known. This CDR3 contains 15 residues. Germline CDR1 is SGHTA and CDR2 is FQGNSA. V lost 5 bases and J lost 4; bases outside the gene matches: 8. This entry comes from a study of T cell repertoires in cytomegalovirus infection. At the level of the study: Signatures in public TCR beta sequences pointed to both CMV infection and matching HLA type.

TCRdb re-analysed the reads in MiXCR, keeping a single row per CDR3 protein. The sample holds roughly 180,000 distinct CDR3 sequences, about 28% seen once. Findings and limits, study-wide: Summed public TCR beta family frequency identified CMV carriers bearing the relevant HLA. The ex vivo response was dominated by HLA-C-restricted CMV-specific TCR beta clonotypes.

The chain employs TRBV7-2 and TRBJ1-5; 7 positions match TRBD1. The clonotype originates from a human donor in good health (CMV status not recorded). Some clones in this sample may be carry-over from other donors' samples. The sequenced material came from PBMCs. The chain's CDR3 is CASSPRTGPNQPQHF. CDR3 in DNA: TGTGCCAGCAGCCCCAGGACAGGCCCAAATCAGCCCCAGCATTTT.